This T cell receptor (beta chain) was obtained from a study of blood T cell repertoires in COVID-19. For the study at large: Acute-phase and convalescent COVID-19 samples originated in the United States, Italy and Spain. In each case, the material was cDNA or gDNA derived from T cells, B-cell-depleted T cells, or PBMCs.

In the authors' methods: Estimates of nucleated cell counts were drawn from the amplification of reference gene primers. The table came from immunoSEQ multiplex PCR; TCRdb's copy has only in-frame clones and leaves some out. For V, J and clone size, that table is used; D and trimming come from the DNA. The profile shows some 270,000 clones, just under 90% of them singletons. Cohort assignment relied on participant-reported clinical history. Trimming removed 6 bases from V and 0 bases from J, with 9 bases in between. CDR1 MNHEY and CDR2 SVGAGI come from the germline V gene. This CDR3 spans 14 amino acids.

The specimen sequenced was PBMCs or T cells enriched from blood (not recorded which). The chain joins TRBV6-5 to TRBJ1-5; D may be TRBD1 (5 bases). The receptor comes from a woman aged 25 to 39 with acute COVID-19. CDR3 protein: CASRETDSNQPQHF. The CDR3 DNA follows: TGTGCCAGCAGAGAGACAGATAGCAATCAGCCCCAGCATTTT.